This TCR beta chain comes out of a study of blood T cell repertoires in COVID-19 (dated by TCRdb to about 2020). For the wider study: The collaborator samples originated in the United States, Italy and Spain and spanned the acute and convalescent phases of COVID-19. The material from the prospective study consisted of cDNA or gDNA derived from T cells, B-cell-depleted T cells, or PBMCs. Deeply sampled blood TCRbeta repertoires from subjects exposed to, actively infected with, or recovered from COVID-19 were included in the dataset. A freely available public database, intended as a resource for researchers studying the immune response to SARS-CoV-2, is where the repertoires were released. The samples were drawn from two sources: the first 160 participants of the ongoing ImmuneRACE study, and 950 to 1,500 subjects contributed by 6 global collaborators. The sample metadata nearly always contained a de-identified subject ID, COVID-19 status, age in years and sex. Where available, HLA class I and class II types were obtained from metadata supplied by the sample provider rather than from assay-based typing. Beyond this particular receptor, the publication reports: Clinical and demographic metadata were provided uncurated, with the amount varying by source and participant.

The immunoSEQ Assay, a bias-controlled multiplex PCR, was used to amplify TCRbeta CDR3 regions from genomic DNA. Under the source paper's analysis protocol: The number of nucleated cells in each sample was estimated from the amplification of reference gene primers within the assay. To quantify the absolute abundance of each unique TCRbeta CDR3 rearrangement, sequence reads were collapsed and filtered. Productive Simpson clonality was computed per sample as the square root of Simpson's diversity index over productive rearrangements. Here the immuneACCESS table is served through TCRdb, limited to in-frame sequences with V and J called. Missing clones are a known gap in these copies; in checked studies unresolved V genes cover under half, and the rest lacks a known reason. V and J calls and clone size come straight from that table; D and trimming were deduced from the DNA. This sample lists nearly 250,000 clones; around 90% were detected once. Around 0.8% of the sample is in the top ten clones.

Reading from cysteine to phenylalanine, the CDR3 counts 13 amino acids. Kept here is only the CDR3 DNA, which spans 39 bases and is read in frame from base 1. The junction carries 10 bases between V and J, which are trimmed by 0 bases and 7 bases respectively. The germline V gene specifies SGHRS as CDR1 and YFSETQ as CDR2. In the prospective study, participants were about 18 to 100 years old, resided in about two dozen geographic areas of the United States, and were enrolled through a virtual design. Cohort assignment in the prospective study relied on participant-reported clinical history from a screening survey and a study questionnaire. Exposed participants were defined as having been in contact with someone with a PCR-confirmed or clinician-diagnosed COVID-19 case within 2 weeks of study entry. In the prospective study, whole blood, serum and a nasopharyngeal or oropharyngeal swab were collected from each participant by mobile phlebotomists. Participants in the prospective study had the option to provide additional blood draws and questionnaires over a roughly 2-month period. Before DNA extraction, blood samples from the prospective study were shipped at room temperature or frozen.

On this clone itself: Its target antigen remains unknown. No base-level quality is on record; no much larger clone is a single base apart.

The sample comprised PBMCs or T cells enriched from blood (not recorded which). The sequence derives from a man in his forties or fifties who had been exposed to COVID-19. Recombination linked TRBV5-1 to TRBJ2-5; the D gene is possibly TRBD2, with 6 bases matching. The sequenced DNA is TGCGCCAGCAGCTTGGAGGGACTGTGGACCCAGTACTTC. Protein translation: CASSLEGLWTQYF.